Presented here are 29 T cell receptor beta chains from one specimen sequenced in a study of T cell changes during pregnancy in multiple sclerosis. The data were produced by immunoSEQ multiplex PCR, yet TCRdb's version contains in-frame clones alone and is incomplete. Counted here are 100,000 or so clones, 85% to 95% occurring once; the ten biggest clones make up around 1.2%. The starting material was peripheral blood, obtained in the second trimester of pregnancy. The receptors were gathered from a female donor with multiple sclerosis, enrolled in a pregnancy study.

The chain carries TRBV28 and TRBJ2-3; 7 bases are a match to TRBD1. Unmatched junction bases numbered 3, after V lost 3 bases and J lost 6 bases. Germline V gene data show CDR1 as MDHEN and CDR2 as SYDVKM. There are 13 residues in the CDR3. CDR3 nucleotides: TGTGCCAGCAGTTTCCAGACAGGGGATACGCAGTATTTT. Translation gives CASSFQTGDTQYF.

The chain recombines TRBV28 with TRBJ2-3; 11 bases match TRBD2. This CDR3 region has 16 residues. Germline V CDR1 and CDR2: MDHEN, SYDVKM. J gave up 4 bases and V 6 bases, and 9 bases lay outside the gene matches. The DNA of the CDR3 is TGTGCCAGCAGCCATACTAGCGGGAGCAGTCCAGATACGCAGTATTTT. Translation gives CASSHTSGSSPDTQYF.

CDR3 sequence reads: CATSRSSGAGQETQYF. The CDR3 DNA reads TGTGCCACCAGCAGGTCTAGCGGGGCGGGGCAAGAGACCCAGTACTTC. This rearrangement joins TRBV15 to TRBJ2-5; the match to TRBD2 covers 9 bases. Trimming removed 3 bases from V and 2 bases from J; junction bases left unmatched: 7. The CDR3 contains 16 residues. Germline V CDR1 and CDR2: LNHNV, YYDKDF (reference sequence).

This clone has a handful of counts. The J gene is TRBJ1-2, the V gene TRBV25-1, with 7 bases aligning to TRBD1. The germline gives CDR1 MGHDK, CDR2 SYGVNS. The junction had 11 bases not matched to a gene; V was cut back by 4 bases and J by 6 bases. The CDR3 extends over 15 amino acids. The CDR3 region is CASSAFGTAVDGYTF. The CDR3 DNA reads as TGTGCCAGCAGTGCATTCGGGACAGCAGTGGATGGCTACACCTTC.

The CDR3 DNA is TGTGCCAGCAAAAGGACTAGCGGGGCATACAATGAGCAGTTCTTC. Protein: CASKRTSGAYNEQFF. The chain joins TRBV2 to TRBJ2-1, with 12 bases aligning to TRBD2. Germline V gene sequence: CDR1 SNHLY, CDR2 FYNNEI. With V trimmed by 7 bases and J by 4 bases, 5 bases remained unmatched. This CDR3 is built from 15 residues. The variable domain in full, completed from reference TRBV2 and TRBJ2-1, reads EPEVTQTPSHQVTQMGQEVILRCVPISNHLYFYWYRQILGQKVEFLVSFYNNEISEKSEIFDDQFSVERPDGSNFTLKIRSTKLEDSAMYFCASKRTSGAYNEQFFGPGTRLTVL.

V is TRBV5-1 and J is TRBJ1-2; TRBD1 matches 10 bases. The CDR3 loop spans 17 amino acids. With 0 bases clipped from V and 4 bases from J, the junction kept 9 bases outside the gene matches. CDR1 is SGHRS and CDR2 is YFSETQ in the germline V gene. CDR3 DNA sequence: TGCGCCAGCAGCTTGGGGGACCCGGGACAGGGGACCTATGGCTACACCTTC. The encoded protein is CASSLGDPGQGTYGYTF.

J is TRBJ1-1 and V is TRBV14; D is unresolved. The V end lost 5 bases, the J end lost 0 bases, and 7 bases lay between the germline ends. This CDR3 has 13 amino acids. Germline V gene data show CDR1 as SGHDN and CDR2 as FVKESK. CDR3 sequence: CASSVTLNTEAFF. The CDR3 bases are TGTGCCAGCAGCGTGACTTTGAACACTGAAGCTTTCTTT.

The chain combines TRBV28 with TRBJ1-5; no clear D. Per germline, CDR1 MDHEN and CDR2 SYDVKM. The CDR3 is made up of 15 amino acids. Deletions cut 5 bases from V and 3 bases from J, with 14 bases between. CDR3 residues: CASSLPPGDNQPQHF. The CDR3 nucleotides are TGTGCCAGCAGTCTCCCCCCCGGGGACAATCAGCCCCAGCATTTT.

V and J are TRBV5-4 and TRBJ2-5; 9 positions agree with TRBD1. The V and J ends lost 0 bases and 6 bases, in that order; junction bases with no gene match: 3. Germline assignment: CDR1 SGHNT and CDR2 YYREEE (reference sequence). The CDR3 runs 14 residues. CDR3 nucleotides: TGTGCCAGCAGCTTGGAGGGACAGGGAAAGACCCAGTACTTC. Residues: CASSLEGQGKTQYF.

This rearrangement joins TRBV25-1 to TRBJ2-2; TRBD2 is a possible D gene (6 bases). V was pared by 4 bases and J by 6 bases, with 24 bases between. The CDR3 covers 18 residues. Germline V lookup: CDR1 MGHDK, CDR2 SYGVNS. This CDR3 is CASSAPRGLGMTAGELFF. The CDR3 DNA is TGTGCCAGCAGTGCACCCCGGGGACTGGGAATGACGGCCGGGGAGCTGTTTTTT.

The genes are TRBV18 and TRBJ2-1, with 9 bases identical to TRBD1. V lost 5 bases to trimming and J lost 7 bases; unmatched junction nucleotides: 12. The CDR3 length is 16 residues. Germline V lookup: CDR1 KGHSH, CDR2 LQKENI. The CDR3, as DNA: TGTGCCAGCTCATCTACCGGGACAGGGAAGTTGAATGAGCAGTTCTTC. This encodes CASSSTGTGKLNEQFF.

V and J are TRBV6-5 and TRBJ2-7; 10 bases fit TRBD1. The CDR3 has 14 residues. The germline CDR1 and CDR2 sequences are MNHEY and SVGAGI. V lost 2 bases and J lost 4; bases outside the gene matches: 2. Here the CDR3 DNA reads TGTGCCAGCAGTTACGGGACAGGGGTATACGAGCAGTACTTC. Amino acids: CASSYGTGVYEQYF.

The V gene is TRBV27, the J gene TRBJ2-7, with D possibly being TRBD1 (6 bases). V was clipped by 2 bases and J by 0 bases, with 8 bases between them. This CDR3 spans 14 amino acids. The germline V gene encodes CDR1 MNHEY and CDR2 SMNVEV (reference sequence). The CDR3, as DNA: TGTGCCAGCAGTTTACGCAGGGGCTCCTACGAGCAGTACTTC. It specifies CASSLRRGSYEQYF.

The chain links TRBV5-1 to TRBJ2-1; 7 positions agree with TRBD1. Looked up from germline, CDR1 is SGHRS and CDR2 is YFSETQ. The CDR3 sequence is 17 residues long. V dropped 4 bases and J dropped 7; count of bases not matched to a gene: 17. The CDR3 coding sequence is TGCGCCAGCAGCCACCGGGACAGAGACATTTCAGCGAATGAGCAGTTCTTC. Protein: CASSHRDRDISANEQFF.

The V gene is TRBV18, the J gene TRBJ1-2; TRBD1 matches 9 bases. CDR1 is KGHSH, CDR2 LQKENI, per germline. Trimming cost V 2 bases and J 8 bases; bases outside gene matches: 9. This CDR3 is built from 15 residues. The CDR3 region has the DNA TGTGCCAGCTCACCAACACCGGGACAGGGTTCCGGCTACACCTTC. Amino acids: CASSPTPGQGSGYTF.

The gene calls are TRBV7-2 and TRBJ2-2; 7 bases line up with TRBD1. CDR3 size: 15 residues. V shed 1 base, J shed 7 bases, and the junction held 6 bases outside the gene matches. Per germline, CDR1 SGHTA and CDR2 FQGNSA. The CDR3 reads CASSLVGTANGELFF. The CDR3, as DNA: TGTGCCAGCAGCTTAGTAGGGACAGCGAACGGGGAGCTGTTTTTT. Full variable domain (remainder filled in from reference TRBV7-2 and TRBJ2-2): GAGVSQSPSNKVTEKGKDVELRCDPISGHTALYWYRQSLGQGLEFLIYFQGNSAPDKSGLPSDRFSAERTGGSVSTLTIQRTQQEDSAVYLCASSLVGTANGELFFGEGSRLTVL.

This clone has a handful of counts. This chain uses TRBV29-1 with TRBJ1-2, with TRBD1 identical over 9 bases. This CDR3 region has 12 residues. After removal of 7 bases from V and 6 bases from J, the junction contained 6 bases not matched to a gene. Germline CDR1 reads SQVTM; CDR2 reads ANQGSEA. For the CDR3, the DNA is TGCAGCGCTTCACAGGGGGCGGATGGCTACACCTTC. This gives the protein CSASQGADGYTF.

The J gene is TRBJ2-5, the V gene TRBV5-1, with D uncertain. The CDR3 is 13 residues long. The ends were cut back, 1 base at V and 1 base at J, with 5 bases in the middle. The germline CDR1 and CDR2 sequences are SGHRS and YFSETQ. In DNA form, the CDR3 reads TGCGCCAGCAGCTTGCCCGGCCAAGAGACCCAGTACTTC. Protein product: CASSLPGQETQYF.

V is TRBV29-1 and J is TRBJ1-3; 7 nucleotides match TRBD1. Germline V CDR1 and CDR2: SQVTM, ANQGSEA. V lost 7 bases, J lost 0 bases, and 6 bases stayed unmatched. The CDR3 spans 14 residues. This CDR3 reads CSAKGQVSGNTIYF. Written as DNA, the CDR3 is TGCAGCGCCAAAGGACAGGTCTCTGGAAACACCATATATTTT. Based on the CDR3 plus reference TRBV29-1 and TRBJ1-3, the full variable domain is SAVISQKPSRDICQRGTSLTIQCQVDSQVTMMFWYRQQPGQSLTLIATANQGSEATYESGFVIDKFPISRPNLTFSTLTVSNMSPEDSSIYLCSAKGQVSGNTIYFGEGSWLTVV.

This chain joins TRBV5-6 and TRBJ1-1, with no clear D. In germline, CDR1 is SGHDT, CDR2 YYEEEE. Trimming removed 1 base from V and 2 bases from J, with 12 bases in between. CDR3 size: 15 residues. The CDR3 DNA is TGTGCCAGCAGCTTGTTTACGCGTTCAAACACTGAAGCTTTCTTT. The encoded protein is CASSLFTRSNTEAFF.

The sample holds one count of this clone. This rearrangement joins TRBV27 to TRBJ2-7; D perhaps matches TRBD2 (5 bases). Germline lookup yields CDR1 MNHEY and CDR2 SMNVEV (reference sequence). The length of the CDR3 is 14 residues. V was shortened by 6 bases and J by 11 bases, with 23 bases between the two germline ends. DNA of the CDR3: TGTGCCAGCAGCCCCAACGGTCCCACCACGAGGGAGTACTTC. Amino acids: CASSPNGPTTREYF.

The V call is TRBV6-6, the J call TRBJ1-1, with D uncertain. CDR3 length: 13 residues. Trimming pared 4 bases from V and 8 bases from J, leaving 14 bases between. Germline CDR1 and CDR2: MNHNY and SVGAGI (reference sequence). The CDR3 loop is CASSSPQPNEAFF. The DNA of the CDR3 is TGTGCCAGCAGTTCCCCACAACCCAACGAAGCTTTCTTT.

This chain uses TRBV10-2 with TRBJ1-3, with 9 nucleotides matching TRBD1. Looked up from germline, CDR1 is WSHSY and CDR2 is SAAADI. Trimming took 0 bases from V and 3 from J; bases not matched to a gene: 3. The CDR3 has 16 residues. In nucleotides, the CDR3 is TGCGCCAGCAGTGAGTCATGGGACAGGGATGGAAACACCATATATTTT. This gives the protein CASSESWDRDGNTIYF.

The rearrangement links TRBV28 to TRBJ1-1, with no clear D. Germline assignment: CDR1 MDHEN and CDR2 SYDVKM. The V and J ends lost 7 bases and 7 bases respectively, with 19 bases between them. This CDR3 region has 14 residues. The CDR3 DNA follows: TGTGCCAGCACTTCTCACGGTCAGGAAAATGAAGCTTTCTTT. Amino acids: CASTSHGQENEAFF.

The gene calls are TRBV5-1 and TRBJ1-3, with D maybe TRBD1 (5 bases). CDR3 length: 18 residues. The germline V gene encodes CDR1 SGHRS and CDR2 YFSETQ. V lost 0 bases and J lost 2, with 18 bases in between. Written as DNA, the CDR3 is TGCGCCAGCAGCTTGGGTTTGACCCTAAGGGGTACTGGAAACACCATATATTTT. It yields the protein CASSLGLTLRGTGNTIYF.

The chain is built from TRBV5-6 and TRBJ2-7; D may be TRBD1 (7 bases). CDR1 and CDR2 from the germline V gene are SGHDT and YYEEEE. This CDR3 spans 12 amino acids. The CDR3 nucleotides read TGTGTCCAGGGGGGACCCCAAAGCGAGCAGTACTTC. It is translated as CVQGGPQSEQYF. Using reference TRBV5-6 and TRBJ2-7 for the parts outside the CDR3, the full variable domain is DAGVTQSPTHLIKTRGQQVTLRCSPKSGHDTVSWYQQALGQGPQFIFQYYEEEERQRGNFPDRFSGHQFPNYSSELNVNALLLGDSALYLCVQGGPQSEQYFGPGTRLTVT.

The rearrangement links TRBV6-1 to TRBJ2-2, with 7 bases identical to TRBD1. The CDR3 covers 13 residues. CDR1 MNHNS and CDR2 SASEGT come from the germline V gene. J lost 6 bases, V lost 6 bases, and 4 bases had no gene match. The CDR3 DNA is TGTGCCAGCAGCGGACAGGAGGCCGGGGAGCTGTTTTTT. It codes for CASSGQEAGELFF.

The chain recombines TRBV27 with TRBJ1-1; D is perhaps TRBD1 (5 bases). V lost 6 bases and J lost 11, with 19 bases in between. The V gene's germline CDR1 is MNHEY and CDR2 SMNVEV (reference sequence). The CDR3 is 13 residues long. The CDR3 loop is CASSRHTQGAAFF. The CDR3 DNA sequence: TGTGCCAGCAGCCGCCATACGCAGGGTGCCGCTTTCTTT.

The chain uses TRBV9 and TRBJ2-1; no definite D call. In germline, CDR1 is SGDLS, CDR2 YYNGEE. V was cut by 1 base and J by 6 bases, with 8 bases left in between. This CDR3 contains 13 residues. The CDR3 loop is CASSVSSTNEQFF. CDR3 nucleotide sequence: TGTGCCAGCAGCGTAAGTAGCACCAATGAGCAGTTCTTC.